The 29 T cell receptor beta chains below were found in one sample sequenced in a study of blood T cell repertoires in COVID-19. Method: immunoSEQ multiplex PCR; TCRdb's copy keeps in-frame clones and lacks some. Of 200,000 to 250,000 clones detected, roughly 86% appear once; the ten largest clones hold about 1.7%. Sequenced input: peripheral blood. The origin of the receptors is a woman aged 55-70 years who had recovered from COVID-19.

The rearrangement links TRBV6-6 to TRBJ1-1; the D gene is possibly TRBD1 (5 bases). CDR1 and CDR2 (germline): MNHNY, SVGAGI (reference sequence). V was clipped by 1 base and J by 1 base, with 10 bases between them. This CDR3 region has 15 residues. The CDR3 reads CASSYLTAGNTEAFF. CDR3 coding DNA: TGTGCCAGCAGTTACTTGACAGCGGGGAACACTGAAGCTTTCTTT.

V and J are TRBV7-2 and TRBJ1-2; 7 bases align to TRBD1. This CDR3 is 13 amino acids long. The J segment lost 7 bases and the V segment lost 1 base, leaving 3 bases of the junction unmatched. Germline V gene lookup returns CDR1 SGHTA and CDR2 FQGNSA. CDR3 in amino acids: CASSLDRGIGYTF. The CDR3 DNA reads TGTGCCAGCAGCTTAGACAGGGGAATTGGCTACACCTTC.

The rearrangement uses TRBV27 and TRBJ1-1; 7 bases align to TRBD1. The germline V gene encodes CDR1 MNHEY and CDR2 SMNVEV (reference sequence). The CDR3 is made up of 14 amino acids. The junction had 11 bases not matched to a gene; V was cut back by 8 bases and J by 5 bases. In DNA form, the CDR3 reads TGTGCCAGCTTACCGTGGACAGGAGGTACTGAAGCTTTCTTT. Protein product: CASLPWTGGTEAFF.

V usage is TRBV5-1 and J usage is TRBJ1-5; D is perhaps TRBD1 (6 bases). Germline CDR1 reads SGHRS; CDR2 reads YFSETQ. The length of the CDR3 is 15 residues. V was shortened by 4 bases and J by 3 bases, with 14 bases between the two germline ends. DNA of the CDR3: TGCGCCAGCAGCCCAACACAGGGAGTCAATCAGCCCCAGCATTTT. This encodes CASSPTQGVNQPQHF.

Here the CDR3 DNA reads TGTGCCAGCAGCGTACTGGCGGGGGGACTCTACAATGAGCAGTTCTTC. Protein product: CASSVLAGGLYNEQFF. The chain has TRBV9 and TRBJ2-1, with TRBD2 identical over 8 bases. This CDR3 comprises 16 residues. The V gene's germline CDR1 is SGDLS and CDR2 YYNGEE. The junction had 6 bases not matched to a gene; V was cut back by 1 base and J by 3 bases.

The V and J genes are TRBV10-2 and TRBJ2-3; 8 bases are shared with TRBD1. CDR1 is WSHSY and CDR2 is SAAADI in the germline V gene. The CDR3 sequence is 14 residues long. V was clipped by 2 bases and J by 6 bases; unmatched bases: 4. In DNA form, the CDR3 reads TGCGCCAGCAGTGAGCTCAGGGGGCGGGATACGCAGTATTTT. It translates to CASSELRGRDTQYF.

The chain recombines TRBV29-1 with TRBJ2-2; 7 nucleotides match TRBD1. This CDR3 has 16 residues. V was clipped by 7 bases and J by 5 bases; unmatched bases: 16. Germline CDR1 is SQVTM and CDR2 is ANQGSEA. The CDR3 is CSGTGLTGVGTGELFF. For the CDR3, the DNA is TGCAGCGGCACCGGCCTTACAGGGGTCGGAACCGGGGAGCTGTTTTTT.

The CDR3 coding sequence is TGTGCCAGCAGCTTATACGTAGCGGGGGGTTCAGATACGCAGTATTTT. Protein: CASSLYVAGGSDTQYF. V and J are TRBV11-2 and TRBJ2-3; 10 bases agree with TRBD2. J was trimmed by 4 bases and V by 2 bases; bases with no gene match: 6. The CDR3 runs to 16 residues. Germline V gene lookup returns CDR1 SGHAT and CDR2 FQNNGV. The variable domain in full, completed from reference TRBV11-2 and TRBJ2-3, reads EAGVAQSPRYKIIEKRQSVAFWCNPISGHATLYWYQQILGQGPKLLIQFQNNGVVDDSQLPKDRFSAERLKGVDSTLKIQPAKLEDSAVYLCASSLYVAGGSDTQYFGPGTRLTVL.

This clone was observed once. J is TRBJ1-2 and V is TRBV28, with D perhaps matching TRBD1 (6 bases). The length of the CDR3 is 16 residues. CDR1 is MDHEN, CDR2 SYDVKM, per germline. V was trimmed by 3 bases and J by 7 bases, leaving 21 bases between them. The CDR3 is CASSFLNTGTRPGYTF. CDR3 nucleotide sequence: TGTGCCAGCAGTTTCCTAAATACCGGGACACGGCCTGGCTACACCTTC.

The chain has TRBV9 and TRBJ1-1; D not resolved. CDR1 SGDLS and CDR2 YYNGEE come from the germline V gene. Trimming left V 1 base short and J 4 bases short, with 11 bases between. The CDR3 spans 14 residues. The CDR3: CASSVRLSGTEAFF. CDR3 DNA: TGTGCCAGCAGCGTACGGTTATCAGGCACTGAAGCTTTCTTT.

About this clone: One end of the junction fails to match germline, which may point to a read error. The rearrangement links TRBV12-5 to TRBJ1-2, with D perhaps TRBD1 (5 bases). Looked up from germline, CDR1 is LGHNT and CDR2 is FRNRAP. The CDR3 length is 13 residues. The CDR3 reads CASGLGTNYGYTF. As DNA, the CDR3 is TGTGCTAGTGGTCTGGGGACTAATTATGGCTACACCTTC.

V is TRBV13 and J is TRBJ2-2; 7 positions match TRBD2. The CDR3 runs to 14 residues. The V gene end was trimmed by 5 bases and the J gene end by 2 bases; junction bases not matched to a gene: 2. The germline gives CDR1 PRHDT, CDR2 FYEKMQ (reference sequence). The CDR3 coding sequence is TGTGCCAGCAGCAGCGGGGATAACACCGGGGAGCTGTTTTTT. Translated: CASSSGDNTGELFF.

V gene TRBV28 combines with J gene TRBJ1-1; D unresolved. Germline V gene sequence: CDR1 MDHEN, CDR2 SYDVKM. The CDR3 spans 12 residues. V was clipped by 6 bases and J by 0 bases, with 5 bases between them. The CDR3 protein is CASRGLNTEAFF. The CDR3 coding sequence is TGTGCCAGCAGGGGCCTGAACACTGAAGCTTTCTTT.

The genes are TRBV6-4 and TRBJ2-6; tentative D call: TRBD1 (5 bases). The CDR3 sequence is 15 residues long. CDR1 and CDR2 from the germline V gene are MRHNA and SNTAGT. V dropped 5 bases and J dropped 3 bases, with 11 bases sitting between them. CDR3 sequence: CASSLSGIGANVLTF. The CDR3 nucleotides read TGTGCCAGCAGTCTCTCAGGGATTGGGGCCAACGTCCTGACTTTC.

CDR3 bases: TGCGCCAGCAGCCTCCAGGACAGGGGGCACCAAGAGACCCAGTACTTC. It specifies CASSLQDRGHQETQYF. The rearrangement uses TRBV4-1 and TRBJ2-5; TRBD1 agrees at 11 bases. The trim removed 4 bases at V and 0 bases at J, leaving 4 bases unmatched. The CDR3 extends over 16 amino acids. Germline V lookup: CDR1 MGHRA, CDR2 YSYEKL.

The gene calls are TRBV2 and TRBJ1-5; 7 bases fit TRBD1. J lost 3 bases, V lost 7 bases, and 3 bases had no gene match. There are 13 residues in the CDR3. From germline, CDR1 is SNHLY and CDR2 FYNNEI. CDR3: CASMGQINQPQHF. The CDR3 DNA follows: TGTGCCAGCATGGGACAGATCAATCAGCCCCAGCATTTT.

The V call is TRBV4-1, the J call TRBJ2-7; 9 bases are a match to TRBD1. Losses at the gene ends were 0 bases for V and 2 bases for J; bases not matched to a gene: 11. CDR1 and CDR2 from the germline V gene are MGHRA and YSYEKL. This CDR3 contains 18 residues. CDR3 residues: CASSQDETGTGRTYEQYF. The CDR3 region has the DNA TGCGCCAGCAGCCAAGACGAAACCGGGACAGGGAGAACCTACGAGCAGTACTTC.

The chain has TRBV5-1 and TRBJ2-7, with 8 positions matching TRBD1. The germline gives CDR1 SGHRS, CDR2 YFSETQ. V lost 6 bases to trimming and J lost 5 bases; unmatched junction nucleotides: 10. The CDR3 sequence is 14 residues long. In DNA, the CDR3 is TGCGCCAGCACCCAGTCCGGACAGGGAAACGAGCAGTACTTC. It specifies CASTQSGQGNEQYF.

V and J are TRBV7-8 and TRBJ1-1; no clear D gene. Germline lookup yields CDR1 SGHVS and CDR2 FQNEAQ. The CDR3 sequence is 13 residues long. Between the trimmed V and J ends, which lost 5 bases and 0 bases, there was a span of 7 bases. As DNA, the CDR3 is TGTGCCAGCAGCACGCGCATGAACACTGAAGCTTTCTTT. The encoded protein is CASSTRMNTEAFF.

The table lists this clone with a count of one. The chain recombines TRBV28 with TRBJ1-2, with a weak D call TRBD1 (5 bases). The CDR3 is made up of 15 amino acids. V was pared by 5 bases and J by 3 bases, with 16 bases between. Germline-derived CDR1 and CDR2 are MDHEN and SYDVKM. DNA for the CDR3: TGTGCCAGCAGTCGGGGGGAGGGGTCATACTATGGCTACACCTTC. The encoded protein is CASSRGEGSYYGYTF.

The chain carries TRBV25-1 and TRBJ1-3; D is perhaps TRBD1 (5 bases). V was cut by 3 bases and J by 1 base, with 10 bases left in between. The CDR3 runs to 15 residues. The germline CDR1 and CDR2 sequences are MGHDK and SYGVNS. The CDR3 loop reads CASSDYGGSGNTIYF. The DNA of the CDR3 is TGTGCCAGCAGTGATTACGGGGGTTCTGGAAACACCATATATTTT.

A single count supports this clone. The chain couples TRBV7-9 to TRBJ1-1, with 8 positions matching TRBD1. In germline, CDR1 is SEHNR, CDR2 FQNEAQ (reference sequence). There are 15 residues in the CDR3. V lost 5 bases and J lost 4; bases outside the gene matches: 9. CDR3 in DNA: TGTGCCAGCAGCCCAATCAGGGGGCTAGGCACTGAAGCTTTCTTT. Its protein is CASSPIRGLGTEAFF.

This clone was recorded only once. CDR3 sequence reads: CASSIVTTGSRGYTF. The DNA for the CDR3 is TGTGCCAGTAGTATAGTAACGACAGGGTCGAGGGGCTACACCTTC. The chain employs TRBV19 and TRBJ1-2; 7 nucleotides line up with TRBD1. The CDR3 extends over 15 amino acids. Trimming at V came to 1 base and at J to 8 bases, leaving 10 bases not matched to a gene. Germline values: CDR1 LNHDA, CDR2 SQIVND (reference sequence). The variable domain in full, completed from reference TRBV19 and TRBJ1-2, reads DGGITQSPKYLFRKEGQNVTLSCEQNLNHDAMYWYRQDPGQGLRLIYYSQIVNDFQKGDIAEGYSVSREKKESFPLTVTSAQKNPTAFYLCASSIVTTGSRGYTFGSGTRLTVV.

This clone is a singleton in its sample. This chain uses TRBV13 with TRBJ2-7, with TRBD1 as a possible D gene (6 bases). This CDR3 spans 13 amino acids. CDR1 is PRHDT and CDR2 is FYEKMQ in the germline V gene (reference sequence). V was pared by 2 bases and J by 1 base, with 6 bases between. The CDR3 is CASSLRGSYEQYF. The CDR3 bases are TGTGCCAGCAGCTTAAGGGGGTCCTACGAGCAGTACTTC.

This sequence joins TRBV9 and TRBJ2-3; 12 nucleotides align to TRBD2. This CDR3 region has 15 residues. Unmatched junction bases numbered 3, after V lost 4 bases and J lost 3 bases. CDR1 is SGDLS and CDR2 is YYNGEE in the germline V gene. The CDR3: CASSLGLAGTDTQYF. Here the CDR3 DNA reads TGTGCCAGCAGCCTAGGACTAGCGGGAACAGATACGCAGTATTTT.

The chain has TRBV18 and TRBJ1-1; 8 nucleotides match TRBD1. This CDR3 has 17 amino acids. Germline V gene sequence: CDR1 KGHSH, CDR2 LQKENI. V lost 4 bases and J lost 0; bases outside the gene matches: 10. In DNA form, the CDR3 reads TGTGCCAGCTCACTTACCCGGGACAGGAGATTGAACACTGAAGCTTTCTTT. This encodes CASSLTRDRRLNTEAFF.

V and J are TRBV23-1 and TRBJ1-1, with 8 bases fitting TRBD1. TRBV23-1 is classed as an ORF, of uncertain function. With V trimmed by 0 bases and J by 0 bases, 3 bases remained unmatched. The CDR3 extends over 16 amino acids. The CDR3 reads CASSQSPGQVNTEAFF. CDR3 sequence (DNA): TGCGCCAGCAGTCAATCCCCGGGACAGGTGAACACTGAAGCTTTCTTT.

The chain links TRBV19 to TRBJ1-4; TRBD1 agrees at 7 bases. V dropped 4 bases and J dropped 7; count of bases not matched to a gene: 3. Germline V gene sequence: CDR1 LNHDA, CDR2 SQIVND (reference sequence). This CDR3 is 13 amino acids long. The CDR3 DNA sequence: TGTGCCAGTAGTACGACAGGGCCTGAAAAACTGTTTTTT. It encodes CASSTTGPEKLFF.

This sequence joins TRBV7-9 and TRBJ2-7, with unresolved D. Germline V gene lookup returns CDR1 SEHNR and CDR2 FQNEAQ (reference sequence). Trimming left V 1 base short and J 0 bases short, with 10 bases between. This CDR3 is built from 15 residues. As DNA, the CDR3 is TGTGCCAGCAGCTTAGGTGATTTCAGCTCCTACGAGCAGTACTTC. Its translation: CASSLGDFSSYEQYF.